This TCR beta chain was captured in a study of blood T cell repertoires in COVID-19. As for the study in general: COVID-19 samples collected from the United States, Italy and Spain covered acute and convalescent phases. PBMCs, B-cell-depleted T cells, or T cells provided the cDNA or gDNA that made up the material.

This CDR3 spans 15 amino acids. From germline, CDR1 is KGHSH and CDR2 LQKENI. The V gene end was trimmed by 5 bases and the J gene end by 1 base; junction bases not matched to a gene: 4. In the source study's methods: Reference gene primer amplification gave nucleated cell count estimates. Clones were sequenced by immunoSEQ multiplex PCR, and TCRdb holds only the in-frame ones, with some missing. V, J and clone size are taken as reported in that table, and D and trimming were inferred from the DNA itself. The data show approximately 140,000 clones, with about nine tenths seen just once and about 4% held by the top ten.

The sequence derives from a woman aged 60 to 75 with active or convalescent COVID-19. The chain links TRBV18 to TRBJ2-7, with 11 bases matching TRBD1. What was sequenced was peripheral blood. This CDR3 reads CASSVGQGASYEQYF. CDR3 DNA: TGTGCCAGCTCAGTTGGACAGGGGGCTTCCTACGAGCAGTACTTC.